Described below is a single T cell receptor beta chain sequence and its context. Only in-frame clones appear in the TCRdb table, and some are missing; sequencing was by immunoSEQ multiplex PCR. The sample holds about 210,000 clones, 88% seen once. This CDR3 has 13 residues. Germline lookup yields CDR1 SGHRS and CDR2 YFSETQ. Trimming stripped 4 bases from V and 5 bases from J, with 12 bases between. This sample is drawn from a study of blood T cell repertoires in COVID-19. Sequencing used peripheral blood. The TCR was taken from a man between 18 and 35 years old with active or convalescent COVID-19. The rearrangement links TRBV5-1 to TRBJ1-2, with no clear D. The CDR3 sequence: CASSPARVYGYTF. The CDR3 region has the DNA TGCGCCAGCAGCCCGGCTCGGGTGTATGGCTACACCTTC.